This is a list of T cell receptor beta chains from one sample in a study of blood T cell repertoires in COVID-19. Some clones are missing from TCRdb's copy, which holds only in-frame ones; the method was immunoSEQ multiplex PCR. The sample records approximately 300,000 clones, about 86% being singletons. The sample taken for sequencing was peripheral blood. The receptor source for this set is a woman aged 50 to 60 with acute or convalescent COVID-19. Both conserved end residues are part of each CDR3. Each record gives: J gene, clone size, V gene, D gene, CDR3 protein, CDR3 DNA. D genes are given only for firm matches. Expanded clones get a size class; other rows say once, few or many, or leave the size out.

TRBJ2-3 | . | TRBV11-2 | TRBD2 | CASSLLVSGGTDTQYF | TGTGCCAGCAGCTTGTTAGTTAGCGGGGGCACAGATACGCAGTATTTT
TRBJ2-2 | . | TRBV12-3/TRBV12-4 | . | CASSGGSPGELFF | TGTGCCAGCAGCGGGGGATCCCCCGGGGAGCTGTTTTTT
TRBJ2-3 | . | TRBV7-2 | . | CASSLARTAIEDTQYF | TGTGCCAGCAGCTTAGCCCGGACAGCCATAGAGGATACGCAGTATTTT
TRBJ1-5 | . | TRBV10-3 | TRBD1 | CAISESGQGRQPQHF | TGTGCCATCAGTGAGTCGGGACAGGGACGTCAGCCCCAGCATTTT
TRBJ2-5 | . | TRBV5-6 | TRBD1 | CASSTMTGGLRETQYF | TGTGCCAGCAGCACGATGACAGGGGGCTTACGCGAGACCCAGTACTTC
TRBJ1-2 | . | TRBV30 | TRBD1 | CACQLPTGGGYTF | TGTGCCTGCCAATTACCGACAGGGGGTGGCTACACCTTC
TRBJ1-1 | . | TRBV9 | . | CASSVAGQGQAFF | TGTGCCAGCAGCGTAGCGGGCCAGGGGCAAGCTTTCTTT
TRBJ1-2 | . | TRBV3-1/TRBV3-2 | . | CASSQESRQGGYGYTF | TGTGCCAGCAGCCAAGAAAGTAGGCAGGGAGGCTATGGCTACACCTTC
TRBJ1-6 | . | TRBV2 | TRBD1 | CASSGPDRGTYNSPLHF | TGTGCCAGCAGTGGCCCGGACAGGGGAACCTATAATTCACCCCTCCACTTT
TRBJ1-5 | . | TRBV29-1 | . | CSVLEGAGQPQHF | TGCAGCGTTCTGGAGGGTGCGGGACAGCCCCAGCATTTT
TRBJ1-2 | . | TRBV15 | . | CATSRVAARRLYGYTF | TGTGCCACCAGCAGGGTGGCAGCCAGACGACTCTATGGCTACACCTTC
TRBJ2-3 | . | TRBV27 | TRBD2 | CASSLEATSGGRSDTQYF | TGTGCCAGCAGTCTGGAGGCGACTAGCGGGGGGCGATCAGATACGCAGTATTTT
TRBJ2-5 | . | TRBV6-5 | . | CASSYGPLQETQYF | TGTGCCAGCAGTTACGGCCCGCTCCAAGAGACCCAGTACTTC
TRBJ2-5 | . | TRBV9 | TRBD2 | CASSAGSGETQYF | TGTGCCAGTTCAGCGGGGAGTGGGGAGACCCAGTACTTC
TRBJ1-2 | . | TRBV5-4 | . | CASSSPSDRNYGYTF | TGTGCCAGCAGCTCCCCCTCTGACAGGAACTATGGCTACACCTTC
TRBJ2-7 | . | TRBV30 | . | CAALPSGSNEQYF | TGTGCCGCCCTGCCCAGCGGATCCAACGAGCAGTACTTC
TRBJ1-6 | . | TRBV6-5 | TRBD1 | CASSRDRENSPLHF | TGTGCCAGCAGCCGAGACAGGGAAAATTCACCCCTCCACTTT
TRBJ1-6 | . | TRBV30 | TRBD1 | CAWSRGLSYNSPLHF | TGTGCCTGGAGCAGGGGGCTGTCCTATAATTCACCCCTCCACTTT
TRBJ1-2 | . | TRBV5-4 | TRBD1 | CASSFDRELDYTF | TGTGCCAGCAGCTTCGACAGGGAACTCGACTACACCTTC
TRBJ1-1 | . | TRBV3-1/TRBV3-2 | . | CASSPYRGHTEAFF | TGTGCCAGCAGCCCCTATAGGGGCCACACTGAAGCTTTCTTT
TRBJ1-4 | . | TRBV9 | . | CASSVGDGEKLFF | TGTGCCAGCAGCGTGGGAGACGGGGAAAAACTGTTTTTT
TRBJ2-3 | . | TRBV5-5 | . | CASSPIQTGGTDTQYF | TGTGCCAGCAGCCCAATCCAGACAGGAGGCACAGATACGCAGTATTTT
TRBJ1-4 | . | TRBV5-4 | . | CASSFAPATNEKLFF | TGTGCCAGCAGCTTCGCACCAGCAACTAATGAAAAACTGTTTTTT
TRBJ1-5 | . | TRBV19 | . | CASMGITGGGNQPQHF | TGTGCCAGTATGGGGATCACAGGCGGAGGCAATCAGCCCCAGCATTTT
TRBJ1-1 | . | TRBV7-6 | . | CASSSLQGGGTEAFF | TGTGCCAGCAGCTCCTTACAGGGAGGGGGCACTGAAGCTTTCTTT
TRBJ1-1 | . | TRBV4-1 | . | CASSQVINTEAFF | TGCGCCAGCAGCCAAGTAATAAACACTGAAGCTTTCTTT
TRBJ2-3 | . | TRBV15 | . | CATSRDNTDTQYF | TGTGCCACCAGCAGAGATAACACAGATACGCAGTATTTT
TRBJ2-7 | . | TRBV4-1 | TRBD1 | CASSLGTGEYEQYF | TGCGCCAGCAGTCTTGGGACAGGAGAGTACGAGCAGTACTTC
TRBJ2-2 | . | TRBV10-3 | TRBD2 | CAISESVAGYLATGELFF | TGTGCCATCAGTGAGTCGGTAGCGGGATATCTTGCCACCGGGGAGCTGTTTTTT
TRBJ1-2 | few | TRBV6-5 | . | CASRRQSTNYGYTF | TGTGCCAGCAGGCGACAGAGCACTAACTATGGCTACACCTTC
TRBJ2-3 | . | TRBV19 | TRBD2 | CASSGEGLAGGPSTDTQYF | TGTGCCAGTAGTGGGGAGGGACTAGCGGGGGGGCCAAGCACAGATACGCAGTATTTT
TRBJ2-1 | . | TRBV10-3 | TRBD1 | CAISTTGVDEQFF | TGTGCCATCAGTACGACAGGGGTCGATGAGCAGTTCTTC
TRBJ2-3 | . | TRBV3-1/TRBV3-2 | . | CASSQGLQFSGTDTQYF | TGTGCCAGCAGCCAAGGCCTCCAGTTCTCTGGCACAGATACGCAGTATTTT
TRBJ2-7 | . | TRBV6-2/TRBV6-3 | . | CASSSTGSYEQYF | TGTGCCAGCAGTTCCACAGGGTCCTACGAGCAGTACTTC
TRBJ1-3 | . | TRBV2 | . | CASTRDKQGNTIYF | TGTGCCAGCACAAGGGACAAGCAAGGAAACACCATATATTTT
TRBJ2-4 | . | TRBV10-3 | TRBD1 | CAISEGDSLAKNIQYF | TGTGCCATCAGTGAAGGGGACAGTCTAGCCAAAAACATTCAGTACTTC
TRBJ1-1 | . | TRBV18 | TRBD1 | CASSPPGQGETEAFF | TGTGCCAGCTCACCTCCAGGACAGGGGGAGACTGAAGCTTTCTTT
TRBJ2-1 | . | TRBV7-2 | . | CASSFAPGGLQFF | TGTGCCAGCAGCTTCGCCCCTGGGGGGTTGCAGTTCTTC
TRBJ1-6 | . | TRBV6-6 | . | CASNDIKNSLFSPLHF | TGTGCCAGCAATGACATTAAGAACAGCCTATTTTCACCCCTCCACTTT
TRBJ2-3 | . | TRBV4-3 | TRBD2 | CASSQDLRTSGRGDTQYF | TGCGCCAGCAGCCAAGACCTCAGGACTAGCGGGAGGGGGGATACGCAGTATTTT
TRBJ1-4 | . | TRBV7-6 | . | CASSRRGATNEKLFF | TGTGCCAGCAGCCGAAGGGGTGCAACTAATGAAAAACTGTTTTTT
TRBJ2-3 | . | TRBV7-2 | TRBD1 | CASSLVGTGGRDTQYF | TGTGCCAGCAGCTTAGTCGGGACAGGGGGTAGAGATACGCAGTATTTT
TRBJ2-1 | . | TRBV18 | . | CASSPGADEQFF | TGTGCCAGCTCACCAGGGGCGGATGAGCAGTTCTTC
TRBJ1-2 | . | TRBV6-2/TRBV6-3 | . | CASSYTPLENYGYTF | TGTGCCAGCAGTTACACCCCTCTTGAGAACTATGGCTACACCTTC
TRBJ1-2 | . | TRBV7-8 | TRBD1 | CASTTAGQGVYGYTF | TGTGCCAGCACCACTGCGGGACAGGGAGTCTATGGCTACACCTTC